This T cell receptor (beta chain) was identified in a study of T cell repertoires in cytomegalovirus infection. Study information: Public TCR beta signatures marked donors with CMV infection and the matching HLA.

The CDR3 contains 16 residues. Germline V lookup: CDR1 SGHRS, CDR2 YFSETQ. Trimming shortened V by 2 bases and J by 5 bases, and 19 bases separated the two germline ends. The study's findings and limits: Cumulative public TCR beta family frequency identified CMV carriers with the relevant HLA. HLA-C-restricted TCR beta clonotypes specific for CMV led the ex vivo response.

TCRdb itself ran the reads through MiXCR, one entry per CDR3 protein. The sample includes hundreds of thousands of distinct CDR3 sequences, under 40% of them seen just once. A note on this clonotype: Its antigen is unidentified.

The receptor was derived from a human donor in good health (CMV status not recorded). Some clones in this sample may be carry-over from other donors' samples. The J gene is TRBJ2-5, the V gene TRBV5-1; TRBD1 or TRBD2 may be the D gene (6 bases each). Sequenced: PBMCs. The CDR3 sequence is CASSFGGRARSETQYF. The CDR3 nucleotides read TGCGCCAGCAGCTTCGGGGGCAGGGCGAGGAGTGAGACCCAGTACTTC.